This record covers a single T cell receptor beta chain. This specimen belongs to a study of CD8+CD57+ T cells in acquired aplastic anemia. Study-level information: Isolated CD4+ and CD8+ cells, once sorted, yielded DNA averaging around 3 ug. Healthy donors gave about 10.8 million reads on average for CD4+ cells.

The template for TCR beta VDJ and CDR3 sequence profiling was genomic DNA. TCRdb re-called the reads with MiXCR, one entry per CDR3 protein. Here the sample spans roughly 130,000 distinct CDR3 sequences, around 50% being singletons. The CDR3 contains 10 residues. CDR1 and CDR2 from the germline V gene are GTSNPN and SVGIG (reference sequence). Material: sorted CD4+, CD8+, or CD8+CD57+ T cells (not recorded which) from PBMCs. This clonotype was obtained from a human donor in good health, serving as a control. The rearrangement joins TRBV30 to TRBJ1-1, with D hard to call. The DNA of the CDR3 is TGTGTGTGCGGACACACTGAAGCTTTCTTT. Protein: CVCGHTEAFF.